The present entry profiles one T cell receptor (beta chain) with its context. The ends were cut back, 6 bases at V and 4 bases at J, with 18 bases in the middle. CDR3 length equals 14 residues. Germline loops: CDR1 SQVTM, CDR2 ANQGSEA. The sample belongs to a study of CD8 T cells in Susac syndrome. The authors reverse transcribed roughly 0.5 to 1 ug RNA with random hexamers. One entry per CDR3 protein, called by TCRdb with MiXCR from the immunoSEQ multiplex PCR reads. This table holds around 99,000 distinct CDR3 sequences, 90% to 96% found once. Material: CD4+ T cells from PBMCs. This sequence joins TRBV29-1 and TRBJ2-5, with D perhaps assigned TRBD1 or TRBD2 (6 bases each). The source is a human donor in good health. In DNA form, the CDR3 reads TGCAGCGTCCCAGGGGCAGGGAGGCGAGAGACCCAGTACTTC. Its protein is CSVPGAGRRETQYF.